The clone carrying this T cell receptor beta chain was found a few times. Its antigen is currently unknown. These data are taken from a study of T cell repertoires in cytomegalovirus infection. Study-level background: Researchers turned to recently identified HLA-C-restricted CMV epitopes as well as well-studied HLA-B-restricted ones.

The study's findings and limits: HLA-C-restricted CMV clonotypes gave the most frequent clonotype in two of eight donors.

The V end lost 2 bases, the J end lost 5 bases, and 7 bases lay between the germline ends. This CDR3 contains 12 residues. Germline V lookup: CDR1 MGHRA, CDR2 YSYEKL. TCRdb called the reads again in MiXCR, with one record for every CDR3 protein. The sample records hundreds of thousands of distinct CDR3 sequences, roughly a third being singletons. The chain combines TRBV4-1 with TRBJ2-7; D is uncertain. The specimen was cultured PBMCs, collected from culture after CMV antigen stimulation. The clonotype comes from a human donor in good health (CMV status not recorded). Some clones in this sample may be carry-over from other donors' samples. The CDR3 protein is CASSQRPHEQYF. CDR3 nucleotide sequence: TGCGCCAGCAGCCAAAGACCCCACGAGCAGTACTTC.